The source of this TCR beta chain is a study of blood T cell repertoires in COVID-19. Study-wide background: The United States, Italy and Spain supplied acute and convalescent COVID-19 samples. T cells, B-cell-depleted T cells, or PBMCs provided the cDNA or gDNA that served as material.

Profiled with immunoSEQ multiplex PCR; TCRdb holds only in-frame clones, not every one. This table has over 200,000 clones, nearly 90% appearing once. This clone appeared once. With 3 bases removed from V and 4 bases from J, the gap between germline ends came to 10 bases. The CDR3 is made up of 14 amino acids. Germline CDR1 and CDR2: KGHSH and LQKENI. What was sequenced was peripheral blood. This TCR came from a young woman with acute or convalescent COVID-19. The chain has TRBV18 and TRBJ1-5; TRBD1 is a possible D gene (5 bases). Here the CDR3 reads CASSPSGGNQPQHF. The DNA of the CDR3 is TGTGCCAGCTCACCTTCCGGGGGAAATCAGCCCCAGCATTTT.